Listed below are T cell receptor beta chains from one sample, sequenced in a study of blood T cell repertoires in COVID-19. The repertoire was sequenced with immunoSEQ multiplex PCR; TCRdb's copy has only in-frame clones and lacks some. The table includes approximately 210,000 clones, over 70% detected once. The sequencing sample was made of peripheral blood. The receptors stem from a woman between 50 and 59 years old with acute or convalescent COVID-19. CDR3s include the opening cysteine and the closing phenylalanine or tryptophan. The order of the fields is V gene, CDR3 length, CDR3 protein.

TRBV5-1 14 CASSVGGPTDTQYF
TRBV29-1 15 CSAPPGVVDMNEQFF
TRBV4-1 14 CASSQGEGPDTQYF
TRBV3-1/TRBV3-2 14 CASSQLRNTGELFF
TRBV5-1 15 CASSLYGEGTDTQYF
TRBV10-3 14 CAIMEREGPYEQYF
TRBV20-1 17 CSASEGTSGRSPKEQYF
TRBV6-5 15 CASSSTGTRGDEQFF
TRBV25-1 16 CASSSMRDALDNEQFF
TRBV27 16 CASSTRPGLADYEQYF
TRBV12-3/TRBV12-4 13 CASSLGRTDTQYF
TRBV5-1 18 CASSLAPAGDLGANVLTF
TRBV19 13 CASRMTVNTEAFF
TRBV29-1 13 CSVAIAGVYEQFF
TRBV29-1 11 CSVEVGYGYTF
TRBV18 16 CASSPPRSDRGAEAFF
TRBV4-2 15 CASSQSLREGYEQYF
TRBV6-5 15 CASSYSGTRNTEAFF
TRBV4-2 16 CASSQDETSGGETQYF
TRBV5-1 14 CASSPGQVNTEAFF
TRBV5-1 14 CASSLGPSEDTQYF
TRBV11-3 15 CASSRGGVSTDTQYF
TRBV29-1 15 CSVGDRGRSYNEQFF
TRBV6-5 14 CASRSGASVHEQYF
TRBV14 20 CASSQDWVGTGKRGDDGYTF